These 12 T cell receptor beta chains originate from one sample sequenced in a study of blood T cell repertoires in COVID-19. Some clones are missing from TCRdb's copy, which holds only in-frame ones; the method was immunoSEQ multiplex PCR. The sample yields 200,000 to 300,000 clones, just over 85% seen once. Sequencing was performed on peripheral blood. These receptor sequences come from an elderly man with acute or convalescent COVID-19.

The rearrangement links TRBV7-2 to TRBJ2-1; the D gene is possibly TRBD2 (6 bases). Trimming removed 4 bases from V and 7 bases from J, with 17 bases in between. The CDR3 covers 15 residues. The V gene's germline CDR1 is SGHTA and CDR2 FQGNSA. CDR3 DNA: TGTGCCAGCAGCTCCCTTTCCTCGGGAGCGAATGAGCAGTTCTTC. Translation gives CASSSLSSGANEQFF.

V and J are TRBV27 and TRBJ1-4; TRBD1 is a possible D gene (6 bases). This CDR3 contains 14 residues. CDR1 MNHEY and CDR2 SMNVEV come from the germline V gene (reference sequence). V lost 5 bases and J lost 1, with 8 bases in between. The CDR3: CASSNRVTNEKLFF. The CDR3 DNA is TGTGCCAGCAGTAACAGGGTAACTAATGAAAAACTGTTTTTT.

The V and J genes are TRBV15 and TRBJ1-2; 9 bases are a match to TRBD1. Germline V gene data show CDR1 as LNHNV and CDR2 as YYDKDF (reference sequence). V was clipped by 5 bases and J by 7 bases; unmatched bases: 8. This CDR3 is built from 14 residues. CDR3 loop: CATSRDRVILGYTF. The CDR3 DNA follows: TGTGCCACCAGCCGGGACAGGGTTATTCTTGGCTACACCTTC.

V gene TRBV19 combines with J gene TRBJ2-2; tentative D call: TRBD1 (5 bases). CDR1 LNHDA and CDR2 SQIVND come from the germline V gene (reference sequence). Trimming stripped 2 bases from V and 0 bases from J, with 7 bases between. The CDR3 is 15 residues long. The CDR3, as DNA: TGTGCCAGTAGTATATGGGGCCCGAACACCGGGGAGCTGTTTTTT. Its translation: CASSIWGPNTGELFF.

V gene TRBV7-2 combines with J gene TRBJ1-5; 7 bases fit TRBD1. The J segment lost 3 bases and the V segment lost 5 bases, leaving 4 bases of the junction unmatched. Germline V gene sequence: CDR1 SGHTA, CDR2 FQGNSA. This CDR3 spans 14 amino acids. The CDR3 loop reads CASSLTGDNQPQHF. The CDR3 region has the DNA TGTGCCAGCAGCCTTACAGGGGACAATCAGCCCCAGCATTTT.

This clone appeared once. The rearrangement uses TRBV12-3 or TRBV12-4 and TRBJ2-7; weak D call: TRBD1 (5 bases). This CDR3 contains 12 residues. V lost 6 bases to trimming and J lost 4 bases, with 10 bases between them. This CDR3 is CASSQTVYEQYF. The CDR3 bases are TGTGCCAGCAGCCAGACAGTTTACGAGCAGTACTTC.

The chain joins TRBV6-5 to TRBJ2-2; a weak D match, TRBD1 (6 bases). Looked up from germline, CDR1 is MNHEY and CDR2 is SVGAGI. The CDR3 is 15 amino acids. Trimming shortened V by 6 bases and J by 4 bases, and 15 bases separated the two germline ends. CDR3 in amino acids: CASRARGISTGELFF. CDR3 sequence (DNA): TGTGCCAGCAGGGCCAGGGGTATAAGCACCGGGGAGCTGTTTTTT.

Here the CDR3 DNA reads TGTGCCAGTAGTATACCGACTAGCGGGACCTACAATGAGCAGTTCTTC. Amino acid sequence: CASSIPTSGTYNEQFF. The V call is TRBV19, the J call TRBJ2-1, with 11 bases matching TRBD2. The V gene's germline CDR1 is LNHDA and CDR2 SQIVND (reference sequence). The CDR3 sequence is 16 residues long. V gave up 2 bases and J gave up 2 bases; unmatched junction bases: 2.

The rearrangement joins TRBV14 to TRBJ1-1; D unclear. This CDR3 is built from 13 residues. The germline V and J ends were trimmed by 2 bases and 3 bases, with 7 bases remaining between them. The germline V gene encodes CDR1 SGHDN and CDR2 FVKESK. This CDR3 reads CASSQYLDTEAFF. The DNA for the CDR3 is TGTGCCAGCAGCCAATACTTGGACACTGAAGCTTTCTTT. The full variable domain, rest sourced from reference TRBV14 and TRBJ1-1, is EAGVTQFPSHSVIEKGQTVTLRCDPISGHDNLYWYRRVMGKEIKFLLHFVKESKQDESGMPNNRFLAERTGGTYSTLKVQPAELEDSGVYFCASSQYLDTEAFFGQGTRLTVV.

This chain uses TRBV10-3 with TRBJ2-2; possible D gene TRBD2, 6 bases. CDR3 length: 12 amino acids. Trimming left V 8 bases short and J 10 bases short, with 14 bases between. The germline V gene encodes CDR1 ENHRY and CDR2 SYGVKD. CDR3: CAIGRGSMELFF. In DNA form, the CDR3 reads TGTGCCATCGGCCGGGGGTCGATGGAGCTGTTTTTT.

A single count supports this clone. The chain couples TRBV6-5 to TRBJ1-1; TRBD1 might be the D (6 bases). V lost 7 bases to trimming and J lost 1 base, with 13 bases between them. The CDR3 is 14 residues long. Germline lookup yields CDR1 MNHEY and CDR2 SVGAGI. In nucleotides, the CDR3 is TGTGCCAGCATTCCGGGGGGCGGGAACACTGAAGCTTTCTTT. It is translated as CASIPGGGNTEAFF.

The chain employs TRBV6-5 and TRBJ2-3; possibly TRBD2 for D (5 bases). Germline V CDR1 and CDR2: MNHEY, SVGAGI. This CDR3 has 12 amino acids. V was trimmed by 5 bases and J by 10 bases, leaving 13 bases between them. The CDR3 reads CASSPGGQSQYF. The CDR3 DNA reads TGTGCCAGCAGTCCCGGCGGGCAATCGCAGTATTTT.